The present T cell receptor beta chain was sequenced within a study of siplizumab effects on memory and regulatory T cells. Notes on the study in general: Alloreactive sequences traceable to unstimulated CD4+ memory cells were significantly reduced by siplizumab. Apparently more diverse than memory cells, naive T cells also seemed major alloresponse contributors.

The table came from immunoSEQ multiplex PCR; TCRdb's copy has only in-frame clones and leaves some out. In the table there are about 110,000 clones, about 90% of which are singletons. As for this clone: Antigen specificity is unknown.

V was cut by 8 bases and J by 7 bases, with 18 bases left in between. The CDR3 runs to 14 residues. CDR1 is SNHLY and CDR2 is FYNNEI in the germline V gene. This TCR was recovered from a human donor in good health. The chain uses TRBV2 and TRBJ1-5, with D perhaps TRBD1 (6 bases). The sequenced sample was Tregs sorted from blood. The CDR3 loop reads CASRGQTVEQPQHF. CDR3 nucleotides: TGTGCCAGCCGAGGACAGACAGTGGAACAGCCCCAGCATTTT.